This TCR beta chain was retrieved from a study of shared clonotypes between healthy human individuals. Findings of the study overall: It was expected that sequencing depth would affect clonotype sharing among donors.

This clone appeared a single time. Antigen: not known. Germline loops: CDR1 MDHEN, CDR2 SYDVKM. The CDR3 runs 14 residues. Deletions cut 0 bases from V and 5 bases from J, with 9 bases between. Sorted-subset replicate PCRs used approximately 200 ng of genomic DNA. This amount corresponded to 30,000 to 35,000 T cell genomes. Method: immunoSEQ multiplex PCR; TCRdb's copy keeps in-frame clones and lacks some. This sample has about 2.1 million clones, with around 93% found just once. Naive CD8 isolation took CD45RO-negative cells positively selected for CCR7 and excluded terminally differentiated effector memory CD45RA+ cells.

This TCR was sampled from a man younger than 35 in good health. Some clones in this sample may be carry-over from other donors' samples. The sample taken for sequencing was naive CD8+ T cells from PBMCs. V gene TRBV28 combines with J gene TRBJ2-3; D is ambiguous. The CDR3 here is CASSLWGIGDTQYF. The CDR3 DNA follows: TGTGCCAGCAGTTTATGGGGGATTGGAGATACGCAGTATTTT.